The following is a T cell receptor (beta chain) sequence with its context. Its antigen is undetermined. MiXCR, run by TCRdb on the 5' RACE reads, gives a single entry per CDR3 protein. The table shows some 500,000 distinct CDR3 sequences, with 13% to 15% occurring only once. The data derive from a study of identical twins. The ends were cut back, 8 bases at V and 7 bases at J, with 20 bases in the middle. The CDR3 consists of 13 residues. CDR1 SQVTM and CDR2 ANQGSEA come from the germline V gene. Study results and caveats: Reduced insertions were recorded for abundant cord blood beta clonotypes, with no such pattern in memory repertoires.

These records were also assigned to another study, of yellow fever vaccine responses in identical twins.

Sample: CD4+ T cells sorted from blood. The sequence came from a woman between 18 and 29 years old in good health. This chain uses TRBV29-1 with TRBJ2-5; TRBD1 or TRBD2 may be the D gene (6 bases each). The CDR3 bases are TGCAGCACAAGCGTGGGGGGCGCAGGGACCCAGTACTTC. This encodes CSTSVGGAGTQYF.